This T cell receptor (beta chain) was observed in a study of CD8+ T cells in alopecia areata. Treatment here: oral pan-JAK inhibitor, 5-10 mg twice daily. The CDR3 totals 14 residues. Germline V gives CDR1 SGHAT, CDR2 FQNNGV. J gave up 5 bases and V 2 bases, and 2 bases lay outside the gene matches. For this clone: Its antigen is undetermined.

Study-wide results and limits: Whether baseline CD8+ expansion is linked to response remains uncertain, given a single nonresponder.

Extraction of RNA preceded its reverse transcription into cDNA, which served as the sequencing template. Libraries were prepared by immunoSEQ multiplex PCR; TCRdb keeps only in-frame clonotypes and omits some of them. The sample yields about 190,000 clones, roughly three fifths seen once. The receptor's source is a human donor with alopecia areata. The gene calls are TRBV11-2 and TRBJ2-4, with 8 positions matching TRBD1. The starting material was CD4+ T cells sorted from blood, obtained at week 4, from a patient treated with tofacitinib. In DNA form, the CDR3 reads TGTGCCAGCAGCTTACAGGGGGCGGAAAACATTCAGTACTTC. Encoded protein: CASSLQGAENIQYF.